A single sample is the source of the 18 T cell receptor beta chains below, sequenced in a study of blood T cell repertoires in COVID-19 (dated by TCRdb to between 2020 and 2021). Library creation used the immunoSEQ multiplex PCR assay. TCRdb limited this immuneACCESS table to in-frame rearrangements with V and J called. A share of clones is missing; checked studies link under half to unresolved V genes, and the rest is unexplained. A total of about 280,000 clones appear in this sample, 85% of them only once. The ten largest clones add up to 2% to 3% of the sample. What was sequenced was PBMCs or T cells enriched from blood (not recorded which). Source of these receptors: a woman aged 50 to 65 who had recovered from COVID-19.

V gene TRBV7-6 combines with J gene TRBJ2-1, with 11 bases identical to TRBD1. Losses at the gene ends were 2 bases for V and 8 bases for J; bases not matched to a gene: 8. This CDR3 spans 16 amino acids. CDR1 and CDR2 (germline): SGHVS, FNYEAQ. CDR3 amino acids: CASSLYVPGQGDEQFF. The CDR3 DNA is TGTGCCAGCAGCTTATATGTACCGGGACAGGGGGATGAGCAGTTCTTC.

The chain employs TRBV30 and TRBJ1-1; D is ambiguous. CDR3 length: 13 amino acids. Germline-derived CDR1 and CDR2 are GTSNPN and SVGIG (reference sequence). The V gene lost 3 bases and the J gene lost 0 bases, with 8 bases spanning the gap. The CDR3 DNA is TGTGCCTGGAGGGTAGCCCTGAACACTGAAGCTTTCTTT. Its translation is CAWRVALNTEAFF.

In its sample, this clone was seen a few times. CDR3 in DNA: TGCGCCAGCAGCCGCCAACCACAGGGCCCCCAAGAGACCCAGTACTTC. Residues: CASSRQPQGPQETQYF. The chain carries TRBV5-1 and TRBJ2-5, with a weak D call TRBD1 (6 bases). V was trimmed by 4 bases and J by 1 base, leaving 17 bases between them. In germline, CDR1 is SGHRS, CDR2 YFSETQ. The CDR3 runs 16 residues.

This clone occurred a few times. This chain connects TRBV10-1 to TRBJ2-7; possibly TRBD2 for D (5 bases). CDR3 length: 14 residues. CDR1 is WNHNN and CDR2 is SYGVQD in the germline V gene (reference sequence). V lost 0 bases and J lost 4, with 10 bases in between. The chain's CDR3 is CASSESGDPYEQYF. CDR3 DNA sequence: TGCGCCAGCAGTGAGTCGGGAGACCCGTACGAGCAGTACTTC.

The chain recombines TRBV12-3 or TRBV12-4 with TRBJ1-1, with D possibly TRBD1 on 6 matching bases. The CDR3 consists of 12 residues. The V and J ends lost 6 bases and 9 bases respectively, with 14 bases between them. CDR3 residues: CASSGNRVQAFF. CDR3 coding DNA: TGTGCCAGCAGCGGGAACAGGGTTCAAGCTTTCTTT.

The gene calls are TRBV10-2 and TRBJ2-7; 7 positions match TRBD2. Looked up from germline, CDR1 is WSHSY and CDR2 is SAAADI. CDR3 length: 13 residues. With V trimmed by 6 bases and J by 5 bases, 7 bases remained unmatched. CDR3 coding DNA: TGCGCCAGCAGGGTCGGGGGGTCCGACGAGCAGTACTTC. Amino acid sequence: CASRVGGSDEQYF.

The CDR3 bases are TGTGCCAGCTCACCAATCTTAGGGGCGAACATTCAGTACTTC. It yields the protein CASSPILGANIQYF. The V call is TRBV18, the J call TRBJ2-4, with D possibly matching TRBD1 (5 bases). The V end lost 2 bases, the J end lost 7 bases, and 12 bases lay between the germline ends. Germline CDR1 is KGHSH and CDR2 is LQKENI. The CDR3 covers 14 residues.

Of note for this clone: Other DNA sequences of this sample code for an identical CDR3. The V and J genes are TRBV5-1 and TRBJ1-4; TRBD1 is a possible D gene (5 bases). Looked up from germline, CDR1 is SGHRS and CDR2 is YFSETQ. The CDR3 has 15 residues. Trimming stripped 0 bases from V and 1 base from J, with 7 bases between. CDR3 sequence reads: CASSLAGGTNEKLFF. CDR3 bases: TGCGCCAGCAGCTTGGCGGGGGGAACTAATGAAAAACTGTTTTTT. The full variable domain, with the rest looked up from reference TRBV5-1 and TRBJ1-4, is KAGVTQTPRYLIKTRGQQVTLSCSPISGHRSVSWYQQTPGQGLQFLFEYFSETQRNKGNFPGRFSGRQFSNSRSEMNVSTLELGDSALYLCASSLAGGTNEKLFFGSGTQLSVL.

The chain carries TRBV18 and TRBJ2-5; D perhaps matches TRBD1 (6 bases). Trimming removed 0 bases from V and 4 bases from J, with 12 bases in between. The CDR3 extends over 15 amino acids. Looked up from germline, CDR1 is KGHSH and CDR2 is LQKENI. The CDR3 loop reads CASSPPSRGGETQYF. DNA of the CDR3: TGTGCCAGCTCACCACCGTCCAGGGGTGGAGAGACCCAGTACTTC.

As for this clone: The sample contains more than one DNA sequence encoding this CDR3. This chain links TRBV5-1 with TRBJ1-2; the match to TRBD1 covers 8 bases. The trim removed 0 bases at V and 8 bases at J, leaving 6 bases unmatched. The CDR3 runs to 14 residues. The germline CDR1 and CDR2 sequences are SGHRS and YFSETQ. In nucleotides, the CDR3 is TGCGCCAGCAGCTTGGGGCAGGGGGCTGAAGGCTACACCTTC. Protein product: CASSLGQGAEGYTF.

As for this clone: Additional DNA sequences in this sample encode the identical CDR3. The CDR3: CAWSVARGTGELFF. The CDR3 coding sequence is TGTGCCTGGAGTGTCGCCAGGGGAACCGGGGAGCTGTTTTTT. J is TRBJ2-2 and V is TRBV30; weak D call: TRBD1 (6 bases). The V and J ends lost 0 bases and 5 bases respectively, with 10 bases between them. The CDR3 runs to 14 residues. CDR1 is GTSNPN and CDR2 is SVGIG in the germline V gene (reference sequence).

The V and J genes are TRBV5-1 and TRBJ1-2, with TRBD1 matching over 8 bases. Germline loops: CDR1 SGHRS, CDR2 YFSETQ. The CDR3 totals 15 residues. V lost 4 bases and J lost 7; bases outside the gene matches: 12. This chain's CDR3 is CASSTNPGQAGGYTF. CDR3 bases: TGCGCCAGCAGCACGAACCCGGGACAGGCGGGTGGCTACACCTTC.

A note on this clone: The sample contains more than one DNA sequence encoding this CDR3. This rearrangement joins TRBV27 to TRBJ1-1, with 7 positions matching TRBD1. Germline V gives CDR1 MNHEY, CDR2 SMNVEV (reference sequence). CDR3 size: 12 residues. V was clipped by 2 bases and J by 7 bases; unmatched bases: 1. The chain's CDR3 is CASSLRTGEAFF. The CDR3 DNA reads as TGTGCCAGCAGTTTAAGGACAGGTGAAGCTTTCTTT.

The V call is TRBV7-8, the J call TRBJ2-3; D is unclear. Germline V gives CDR1 SGHVS, CDR2 FQNEAQ. CDR3 length: 13 amino acids. V dropped 0 bases and J dropped 5 bases, with 6 bases sitting between them. Written as DNA, the CDR3 is TGTGCCAGCAGCTTAGCGGGCAGAGATACGCAGTATTTT. Its translation is CASSLAGRDTQYF.

The chain has TRBV2 and TRBJ1-5, with 9 nucleotides matching TRBD1. Germline loops: CDR1 SNHLY, CDR2 FYNNEI. J gave up 7 bases and V 5 bases, and 6 bases lay outside the gene matches. This CDR3 has 14 amino acids. The CDR3 DNA sequence: TGTGCCAGCAGTCCACAGGGGGCAGGGCAGCCCCAGCATTTT. This sequence encodes CASSPQGAGQPQHF.

The rearrangement joins TRBV2 to TRBJ2-1, with 8 bases lining up with TRBD2. In germline, CDR1 is SNHLY, CDR2 FYNNEI. The CDR3 spans 15 residues. With V trimmed by 6 bases and J by 3 bases, 7 bases remained unmatched. CDR3 DNA: TGTGCCAGCAGGAGAGAAGCGGGGGACTACAATGAGCAGTTCTTC. Its translation: CASRREAGDYNEQFF.

This chain uses TRBV7-9 with TRBJ1-2; possible D gene TRBD1, 5 bases. The V end lost 6 bases, the J end lost 4 bases, and 30 bases lay between the germline ends. Per germline, CDR1 SEHNR and CDR2 FQNEAQ (reference sequence). The CDR3 runs to 19 residues. CDR3 DNA: TGTGCCAGCAGTTACACCTACTCCAGAGACAGTCCCTCCTCCTATGGCTACACCTTC. Translation: CASSYTYSRDSPSSYGYTF.

The chain couples TRBV30 to TRBJ1-1; no reliable D call. The CDR3 length is 13 residues. CDR1 is GTSNPN, CDR2 SVGIG, per germline (reference sequence). Trimming stripped 2 bases from V and 7 bases from J, with 14 bases between. CDR3 amino acids: CAWSTIVGYEAFF. CDR3 nucleotides: TGTGCCTGGAGTACCATTGTGGGCTATGAAGCTTTCTTT.